This T cell receptor beta chain was found in a study of blood T cell repertoires in COVID-19. About the study: COVID-19 samples from acute and convalescent phases originated in the United States, Italy and Spain. Sources were T cells, B-cell-depleted T cells, or PBMCs; the material itself was cDNA or gDNA.

Original analysis: Estimation of nucleated cell counts was performed using reference gene primer amplification. Generated by immunoSEQ multiplex PCR, the TCRdb table keeps only in-frame clones and is missing some. V, J and clone size are taken as reported in that table, and D and trimming were inferred from the DNA itself. The sample lists roughly 40,000 clones; around 84% were seen once. The V gene's germline CDR1 is SGHRS and CDR2 YFSETQ. V was clipped by 5 bases and J by 1 base; unmatched bases: 5. The CDR3 covers 15 residues. Source material: peripheral blood. The TCR was taken from a man in his sixties or seventies with acute or convalescent COVID-19. The chain combines TRBV5-1 with TRBJ2-2, with TRBD1 matching 7 bases. The CDR3 nucleotides are TGCGCCAGCAGGTCCGGGACAGAGAACACCGGGGAGCTGTTTTTT. This codes for CASRSGTENTGELFF.